This T cell receptor (beta chain) is from a study of blood T cell repertoires in COVID-19. Losses at the gene ends were 6 bases for V and 8 bases for J; bases not matched to a gene: 5. The germline V gene encodes CDR1 MNHEY and CDR2 SVGAGI. This CDR3 is 15 amino acids long. The repertoire was sequenced with immunoSEQ multiplex PCR; TCRdb's copy has only in-frame clones and lacks some. The table lists fewer than 300,000 clones, nearly 85% of them singletons. This sequence joins TRBV6-5 and TRBJ2-1; 15 nucleotides agree with TRBD2. This receptor was obtained from a human donor in a cohort sampled during active COVID-19. Sequencing was carried out using peripheral blood. Here the CDR3 DNA reads TGTGCCAGCAGCCACCGGACTAGCGGGGGGGATGAGCAGTTCTTC. Residues: CASSHRTSGGDEQFF.